The following is a TCR beta chain sequence with its context. Methods used by the authors: Cell counts per sample came from amplifying reference gene primers. Method: immunoSEQ multiplex PCR; TCRdb's copy keeps in-frame clones and lacks some. V and J calls and clone size are as listed in that table; D and trimming were resolved from the DNA. The repertoire has 70,000 to 95,000 clones, approximately 88% of them found once; the top ten carry around 2.9%. The data were obtained in a study of blood T cell repertoires in COVID-19. Study at large: COVID-19 samples from acute and convalescent phases originated in the United States, Italy and Spain.

V lost 5 bases and J lost 1, with 11 bases in between. Germline V gives CDR1 LNHDA, CDR2 SQIVND (reference sequence). This CDR3 spans 14 amino acids. During active infection, Seattle patients enrolled and were then monitored through disease. The chain carries TRBV19 and TRBJ2-5; possibly TRBD1 or TRBD2 for D (6 bases each). The clonotype was recovered from a man aged 50 to 60 with COVID-19, enrolled during active disease. Sequences were obtained from peripheral blood. Here the CDR3 reads CASSLGGLQETQYF. The CDR3, as DNA: TGTGCCAGTAGTTTAGGGGGACTCCAAGAGACCCAGTACTTC.